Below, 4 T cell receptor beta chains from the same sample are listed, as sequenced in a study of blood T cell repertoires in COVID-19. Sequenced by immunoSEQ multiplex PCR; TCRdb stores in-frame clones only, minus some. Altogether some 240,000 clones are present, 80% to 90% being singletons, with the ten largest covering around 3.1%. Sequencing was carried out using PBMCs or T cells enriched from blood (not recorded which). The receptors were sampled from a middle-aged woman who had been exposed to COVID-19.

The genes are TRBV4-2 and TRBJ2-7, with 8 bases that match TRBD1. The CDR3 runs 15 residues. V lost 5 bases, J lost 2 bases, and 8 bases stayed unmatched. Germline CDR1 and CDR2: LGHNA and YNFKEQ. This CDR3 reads CASSFITGQAYEQYF. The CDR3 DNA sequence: TGTGCCAGCAGCTTTATTACGGGACAGGCCTACGAGCAGTACTTC.

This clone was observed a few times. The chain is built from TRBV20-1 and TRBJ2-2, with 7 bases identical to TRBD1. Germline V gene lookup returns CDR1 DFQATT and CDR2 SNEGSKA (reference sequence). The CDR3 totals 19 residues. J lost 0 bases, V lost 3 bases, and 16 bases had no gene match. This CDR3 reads CSASDSGGSKFTNTGELFF. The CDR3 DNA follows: TGCAGTGCTAGTGACTCAGGGGGAAGTAAATTTACGAACACCGGGGAGCTGTTTTTT.

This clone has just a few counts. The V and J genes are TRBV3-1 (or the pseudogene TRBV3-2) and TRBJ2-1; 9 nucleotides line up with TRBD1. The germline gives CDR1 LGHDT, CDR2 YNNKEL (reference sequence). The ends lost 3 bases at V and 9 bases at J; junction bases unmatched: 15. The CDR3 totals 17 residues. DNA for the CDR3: TGTGCCAGCAGCCATCGTTGGAAGGGACAGGGTGGTACTGAGCAGTTCTTC. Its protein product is CASSHRWKGQGGTEQFF.

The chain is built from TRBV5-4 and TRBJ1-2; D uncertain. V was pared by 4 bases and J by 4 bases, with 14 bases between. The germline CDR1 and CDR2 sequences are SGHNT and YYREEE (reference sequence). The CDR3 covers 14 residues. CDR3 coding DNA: TGTGCCAGCAGCCGAGAGGGAAGTGGCTATGGCTACACCTTC. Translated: CASSREGSGYGYTF. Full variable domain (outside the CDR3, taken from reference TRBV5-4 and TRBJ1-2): ETGVTQSPTHLIKTRGQQVTLRCSSQSGHNTVSWYQQALGQGPQFIFQYYREEENGRGNFPPRFSGLQFPNYSSELNVNALELDDSALYLCASSREGSGYGYTFGSGTRLTVV.